This entry features one T cell receptor (beta chain) sequence. This clone has just a few counts. What this receptor recognizes is not known. There are no base qualities to consult, and no much larger clone falls within one base. From a lookup of the germline V gene, CDR1 and CDR2 are SGHTS and YDEGEE. Relative to germline, V is missing 4 bases and J is missing 5 bases, with 10 bases of the junction outside any gene match. From the cysteine through the phenylalanine, the CDR3 covers 15 amino acids. The retained sequence is limited to the CDR3, 45 bases, with the frame set at the first base. The High Capacity cDNA Reverse Transcription Kit was used to reverse transcribe all of the isolated RNA, meaning that expressed TCRB transcripts were what got sequenced. Deep immunoSEQ sequencing was performed on naive, central memory and regulatory T cell samples, with an average of around 3.4 million total reads per sample. Sorted cells were lysed in RLT buffer and RNA was extracted with DNase-treated RNeasy Micro or Mini kits, depending on cell number. Each cell subset was processed on its own to prevent cross-contamination, while patient and healthy donor samples were processed together. The immunoSEQ multiplex PCR was used to amplify TCRB sequences from cDNA, generating 87-bp fragments that spanned the CDR3 region. Sequencing of the amplicons was performed on the Illumina HiSeq platform. The authors' pipeline ran thus. PCR bias was computationally corrected using synthetic template baselines, reads within Hamming distance 2 were collapsed, and singletons that could not be merged were discarded. Reads were aligned to IMGT to assign V, D and J genes, CDR3 length, and insertions or deletions at six rearrangement sites. Clonotype counts were normalized to sorted cell number within each subset before computing true diversity and Gini coefficients with the tcR R package. The overlap coefficient, calculated on TCRB nucleotide sequences, was used to quantify repertoire sharing. TCRdb limited this immuneACCESS table to in-frame rearrangements with V and J called. A share of clones is missing; checked studies link under half to unresolved V genes, and the rest is unexplained. Clone size and V and J calls were adopted from that table, with D and trimming inferred from the DNA. Present in this sample are around 130,000 clones, 9% of which were seen just once. The ten biggest clones cover under 0.9% of the sample.

This sample was taken from a study of beta chain features in type 1 diabetes (dated by TCRdb to about 2018). Looking at the study overall: Patients and healthy donors did not differ in mean age, gender distribution, total cell number or subset yield. The study compared the TCRB repertoires of sorted circulating CD4+ T cell subsets in recently diagnosed type 1 diabetes patients with those in matched healthy donors. A total of 100 million to 140 million sorted cells were examined across all samples, and the number of cells per subset was strongly correlated with RNA yield. Regulatory and stem cell-like memory subsets were obtained from only 8 patients and about 8 healthy donors, while naive and central memory subsets were obtained from all 28 donors.

From each donor, a single peripheral blood sample of around 120 mL on average was drawn into heparinised tubes. A BD FACSAria II and a panel including CD45RO, CCR7, CD25, CD127, CD95 and CD27 were used to sort naive, central memory, regulatory and stem cell-like memory CD4+ T cells. Purity was above 98% for every sorted population. PBMCs were isolated right away by Lymphoprep density gradient centrifugation and were stained directly, without culture. To minimize batch effects, samples were stained and sorted in pairs, one healthy donor with one patient per experiment. Beyond this particular receptor, the publication reports: Patients with type 1 diabetes made fewer insertions and deleted more nucleotides at VDJ recombination sites, implying thymic rearrangement abnormalities. Only small numbers of individuals were included in the HLA sub-analyses, which left unresolved whether HLA type had any influence on TCRB rearrangement. Shorter templates might have been favored by PCR, but patient and control samples were amplified and corrected together, so both groups would have been affected equally by any skew. Because cDNA was sequenced instead of genomic DNA, highly expressing activated cells could be over-represented, though the groups showed no difference in activation or CD3 levels. In all four CD4+ subsets, TCRB CDR3 length was moderately but significantly shorter in type 1 diabetes patients. The naive, central memory and regulatory TCRB repertoires appeared to resemble one another more closely among patients than among healthy donors.

The sequence is built from TRBV5-8 and TRBJ2-5; a stretch of 8 junction bases matches TRBD1. The TCR originated in a man aged 25 to 40 with type 1 diabetes. The sequenced sample consisted of central memory CD4+ T cells from blood. The CDR3 region: CASSKLQGGAETQYF. The sequenced DNA is TGTGCCAGCAGCAAGTTACAGGGGGGCGCGGAGACCCAGTACTTC.